The 27 T cell receptor beta chains in this list originate from one sample, sequenced in a study of blood T cell repertoires in COVID-19. Measured with immunoSEQ multiplex PCR; TCRdb has only the in-frame clones, and not every one. Of about 290,000 clones detected, roughly 91% appear once; the ten largest clones hold about 4.2%. Sequencing input: peripheral blood. All receptors derive from a man aged 40-49 years with acute or convalescent COVID-19.

The chain carries TRBV3-1 (or the pseudogene TRBV3-2) and TRBJ2-5; the D gene is possibly TRBD1 (5 bases). Germline-derived CDR1 and CDR2 are LGHDT and YNNKEL (reference sequence). The V gene lost 0 bases and the J gene lost 0 bases, with 11 bases spanning the gap. The length of the CDR3 is 16 residues. The CDR3 region is CASSQDLGAYQETQYF. The CDR3 nucleotides read TGTGCCAGCAGCCAAGATCTAGGGGCGTACCAAGAGACCCAGTACTTC.

CDR3 coding DNA: TGCAGCGTTAACTACAGGGGGGCTGGTACTGAAGCTTTCTTT. Amino acid sequence: CSVNYRGAGTEAFF. The chain employs TRBV29-1 and TRBJ1-1, with 8 positions matching TRBD1. Trimming at V came to 5 bases and at J to 5 bases, leaving 10 bases not matched to a gene. Germline CDR1 and CDR2: SQVTM and ANQGSEA. The CDR3 has 14 residues.

The V call is TRBV3-1 (or the pseudogene TRBV3-2), the J call TRBJ2-7, with D tentatively TRBD2 (6 bases). The CDR3 runs to 16 residues. Trimming removed 2 bases from V and 0 bases from J, with 14 bases in between. Germline V gene data show CDR1 as LGHDT and CDR2 as YNNKEL (reference sequence). The CDR3 DNA reads TGTGCCAGCAGCCAATTCTCGGGGGACCTCTCCTACGAGCAGTACTTC. It encodes CASSQFSGDLSYEQYF.

This clone was seen a single time. The chain employs TRBV25-1 and TRBJ1-1, with a tentative D call TRBD1 (5 bases). Germline V gives CDR1 MGHDK, CDR2 SYGVNS. Trimming took 0 bases from V and 7 from J, leaving 15 bases between them. CDR3 length equals 15 residues. CDR3 in DNA: TGTGCCAGCAGTGAATATGTATCCTCAAGGGGTGAAGCTTTCTTT. Protein product: CASSEYVSSRGEAFF.

V gene TRBV2 combines with J gene TRBJ1-2; maybe TRBD1 (5 bases). CDR1 and CDR2 (germline): SNHLY, FYNNEI. The V end was cut by 2 bases, the J end by 3 bases, with 13 bases between. The CDR3 is 15 amino acids. The CDR3 spells CASSELGAGDYGYTF. CDR3 coding DNA: TGTGCCAGCAGTGAACTAGGGGCAGGAGACTATGGCTACACCTTC. Full variable domain (rest looked up from reference TRBV2 and TRBJ1-2): EPEVTQTPSHQVTQMGQEVILRCVPISNHLYFYWYRQILGQKVEFLVSFYNNEISEKSEIFDDQFSVERPDGSNFTLKIRSTKLEDSAMYFCASSELGAGDYGYTFGSGTRLTVV.

This chain uses TRBV6-2 or TRBV6-3 with TRBJ2-2, with D perhaps TRBD1 (6 bases). Between the trimmed V and J ends, which lost 1 base and 4 bases, there was a span of 16 bases. Germline lookup yields CDR1 MNHEY and CDR2 SVGEGT. This CDR3 has 17 residues. This chain's CDR3 is CASSYLNREFGTGELFF. The CDR3 region has the DNA TGTGCCAGCAGTTACTTAAACAGGGAATTTGGCACCGGGGAGCTGTTTTTT.

The V and J genes are TRBV12-3 or TRBV12-4 and TRBJ1-3; 8 bases are shared with TRBD1. The CDR3 spans 13 residues. J lost 5 bases, V lost 5 bases, and 2 bases had no gene match. In DNA form, the CDR3 reads TGTGCCAGCAGTCGACAGGGGAGAAACACCATATATTTT. It yields the protein CASSRQGRNTIYF.

The V and J genes are TRBV19 and TRBJ1-2, with 9 bases matching TRBD1. This CDR3 has 17 amino acids. The trim removed 1 base at V and 1 base at J, leaving 7 bases unmatched. Germline CDR1 reads LNHDA; CDR2 reads SQIVND (reference sequence). The CDR3: CASSIVYRDRVNYGYTF. In DNA form, the CDR3 reads TGTGCCAGTAGTATAGTCTACCGGGACAGGGTTAACTATGGCTACACCTTC.

The chain combines TRBV5-4 with TRBJ2-3; the D is unclear. The CDR3 has 14 amino acids. Germline CDR1 and CDR2: SGHNT and YYREEE (reference sequence). V dropped 1 base and J dropped 0 bases, with 6 bases sitting between them. The CDR3 is CASSLPTSTDTQYF. CDR3 coding DNA: TGTGCCAGCAGCTTGCCAACTAGCACAGATACGCAGTATTTT.

This CDR3 reads CASSQAREQPQHF. The CDR3 nucleotides are TGTGCCAGCAGCCAAGCGAGGGAACAGCCCCAGCATTTT. The chain uses TRBV3-1 (or the pseudogene TRBV3-2) and TRBJ1-5, with D uncertain. From germline, CDR1 is LGHDT and CDR2 YNNKEL (reference sequence). The CDR3 contains 13 residues. Trimming shortened V by 1 base and J by 7 bases, and 8 bases separated the two germline ends.

The V gene is TRBV5-1, the J gene TRBJ1-6; 8 bases line up with TRBD1. Germline loops: CDR1 SGHRS, CDR2 YFSETQ. CDR3 size: 17 residues. The trim removed 3 bases at V and 7 bases at J, leaving 12 bases unmatched. Here the CDR3 DNA reads TGCGCCAGCAGCTCCCTTGGACAGGGTGTGGGAAATTCACCCCTCCACTTT. It is translated as CASSSLGQGVGNSPLHF.

In DNA form, the CDR3 reads TGTGCCAGTAGTATATGGGGGCACGACTCCTATAATTCACCCCTCCACTTT. It yields the protein CASSIWGHDSYNSPLHF. The chain employs TRBV19 and TRBJ1-6; maybe TRBD1 (6 bases). The CDR3 extends over 17 amino acids. Per germline, CDR1 LNHDA and CDR2 SQIVND (reference sequence). Trimming shortened V by 2 bases and J by 0 bases, and 11 bases separated the two germline ends.

CDR3 sequence reads: CASSPLGGEANEQFF. CDR3 coding DNA: TGTGCCAGCAGCCCCCTGGGCGGGGAAGCCAATGAGCAGTTCTTC. The chain combines TRBV7-6 with TRBJ2-1, with a tentative D call TRBD2 (6 bases). The V gene lost 5 bases and the J gene lost 6 bases, with 17 bases spanning the gap. CDR1 SGHVS and CDR2 FNYEAQ come from the germline V gene. This CDR3 has 15 amino acids.

This sequence joins TRBV9 and TRBJ2-7; possibly TRBD2 for D (6 bases). The V end was cut by 0 bases, the J end by 4 bases, with 14 bases between. There are 15 residues in the CDR3. Germline values: CDR1 SGDLS, CDR2 YYNGEE. The CDR3 protein is CASSVGRGSAYEQYF. Here the CDR3 DNA reads TGTGCCAGCAGCGTAGGGAGGGGTAGCGCGTACGAGCAGTACTTC.

The CDR3 loop reads CASSLTGGNQPQHF. The CDR3 DNA sequence: TGTGCCAGCAGTTTGACCGGGGGCAATCAGCCCCAGCATTTT. This chain uses TRBV27 with TRBJ1-5; no definite D call. This CDR3 has 14 residues. V gave up 3 bases and J gave up 2 bases, with 8 bases separating them. The germline V gene encodes CDR1 MNHEY and CDR2 SMNVEV (reference sequence).

This clone was seen a few times. The chain has TRBV7-9 and TRBJ1-2, with 7 bases matching TRBD1. V lost 4 bases and J lost 8; bases outside the gene matches: 13. This CDR3 is built from 15 residues. CDR1 and CDR2 (germline): SEHNR, FQNEAQ (reference sequence). DNA of the CDR3: TGTGCCAGCAGCTACACAGGGGCGGCCCGGGGGGGCTACACCTTC. As protein: CASSYTGAARGGYTF.

This chain uses TRBV12-3 or TRBV12-4 with TRBJ2-7, with D unresolved. The CDR3 is made up of 12 amino acids. With 6 bases removed from V and 6 bases from J, the gap between germline ends came to 12 bases. For the CDR3, the DNA is TGTGCCAGCAGCCTGACACGGCTCGAGCAGTACTTC. It yields the protein CASSLTRLEQYF.

V gene TRBV30 combines with J gene TRBJ2-5; 9 bases are a match to TRBD2. V shed 2 bases and J 4 bases; nucleotides not matched to a gene: 8. From germline, CDR1 is GTSNPN and CDR2 SVGIG (reference sequence). The CDR3 runs to 15 residues. CDR3 coding DNA: TGTGCCTGGAGTCCTCCTCAGGGACTAGCAGAGACCCAGTACTTC. This codes for CAWSPPQGLAETQYF.

The gene calls are TRBV11-2 and TRBJ1-1, with 10 bases fitting TRBD1. CDR1 is SGHAT, CDR2 FQNNGV, per germline. The length of the CDR3 is 16 residues. The V segment lost 2 bases and the J segment 5 bases; nucleotides outside the gene matches: 8. CDR3 coding DNA: TGTGCCAGCAGCTTAACGACAGGGGGCTCTGGAACTGAAGCTTTCTTT. This sequence encodes CASSLTTGGSGTEAFF.

The V call is TRBV5-4, the J call TRBJ2-3, with D possibly TRBD1 on 6 matching bases. Per germline, CDR1 SGHNT and CDR2 YYREEE (reference sequence). V lost 0 bases to trimming and J lost 3 bases, with 8 bases between them. CDR3 length equals 14 residues. This CDR3 is CASSLARGTDTQYF. The CDR3 DNA follows: TGTGCCAGCAGCTTGGCCAGGGGAACAGATACGCAGTATTTT.

The genes are TRBV11-2 and TRBJ2-2; 7 nucleotides match TRBD2. The CDR3 sequence is 15 residues long. Losses at the gene ends were 4 bases for V and 4 bases for J; bases not matched to a gene: 6. Germline CDR1 is SGHAT and CDR2 is FQNNGV. The CDR3 here is CASSWGGASTGELFF. CDR3 nucleotides: TGTGCCAGCAGCTGGGGGGGAGCCTCCACCGGGGAGCTGTTTTTT. Complete variable domain (other parts from reference TRBV11-2 and TRBJ2-2): EAGVAQSPRYKIIEKRQSVAFWCNPISGHATLYWYQQILGQGPKLLIQFQNNGVVDDSQLPKDRFSAERLKGVDSTLKIQPAKLEDSAVYLCASSWGGASTGELFFGEGSRLTVL.

This clone came up a few times. The V and J genes are TRBV29-1 and TRBJ1-1; no clear D. With 1 base removed from V and 7 bases from J, the gap between germline ends came to 22 bases. The CDR3 loop spans 16 amino acids. The V gene's germline CDR1 is SQVTM and CDR2 ANQGSEA. This CDR3 is CSVEAPSGIASFEAFF. The CDR3 bases are TGCAGCGTTGAAGCCCCCTCCGGGATTGCGTCCTTTGAAGCTTTCTTT.

V usage is TRBV6-6 and J usage is TRBJ1-6; TRBD1 is a possible D gene (5 bases). The CDR3 loop spans 15 amino acids. V lost 8 bases and J lost 9, with 20 bases in between. CDR1 and CDR2 (germline): MNHNY, SVGAGI (reference sequence). The CDR3 protein is CASAPPGLTGSPLHF. For the CDR3, the DNA is TGTGCCAGCGCCCCCCCGGGACTGACGGGTTCACCCCTCCACTTT.

This sequence joins TRBV6-1 and TRBJ1-2, with D hard to call. Germline assignment: CDR1 MNHNS and CDR2 SASEGT. This CDR3 comprises 11 residues. Trimming removed 2 bases at V and 7 bases at J, with 5 bases between. CDR3 nucleotide sequence: TGTGCCAGCAGTGAAATGAGTGGCTACACCTTC. Protein sequence: CASSEMSGYTF.

The CDR3 sequence is CASSRGGTGGDTEAFF. The CDR3, as DNA: TGTGCCAGCAGCCGAGGAGGGACAGGGGGTGACACTGAAGCTTTCTTT. J is TRBJ1-1 and V is TRBV5-4, with 11 bases fitting TRBD1. The CDR3 length is 16 residues. CDR1 and CDR2 (germline): SGHNT, YYREEE (reference sequence). J gave up 3 bases and V 4 bases, and 8 bases lay outside the gene matches.

In nucleotides, the CDR3 is TGTGCCAGCAGACCCGGACAGCTTAACTATGGCTACACCTTC. Translated, it gives CASRPGQLNYGYTF. This chain joins TRBV28 and TRBJ1-2; tentatively, D is TRBD1 (6 bases). V gave up 6 bases and J gave up 1 base, with 12 bases separating them. This CDR3 spans 14 amino acids. The V gene's germline CDR1 is MDHEN and CDR2 SYDVKM.

The chain joins TRBV19 to TRBJ2-1; D gene ambiguous. CDR1 LNHDA and CDR2 SQIVND come from the germline V gene (reference sequence). The CDR3 runs 12 residues. V lost 8 bases, J lost 5 bases, and 10 bases lay in between. The CDR3 here is CASARANNEQFF. The CDR3 DNA is TGTGCCAGTGCGCGCGCAAACAATGAGCAGTTCTTC.